The 27 T cell receptor beta chains below all came from one sample that was sequenced in a study of blood T cell repertoires in COVID-19. Produced via immunoSEQ multiplex PCR; TCRdb's table is partial and in-frame only. This repertoire shows approximately 140,000 clones, around 80% found once; its top ten account for around a sixth. The sample was peripheral blood. Receptors originate from a man aged 45-60 years with acute or convalescent COVID-19.

This clone came up a few times. The CDR3 region is CASSLAGNEKLFF. CDR3 in DNA: TGTGCCAGCAGTTTGGCAGGGAATGAAAAACTGTTTTTT. The chain links TRBV27 to TRBJ1-4; D is possibly TRBD1 (5 bases). The CDR3 sequence is 13 residues long. Trimming took 3 bases from V and 5 from J, leaving 7 bases between them. The germline V gene has CDR1 MNHEY and CDR2 SMNVEV (reference sequence).

V is TRBV27 and J is TRBJ1-1; no clear D. There are 15 residues in the CDR3. Germline CDR1 reads MNHEY; CDR2 reads SMNVEV (reference sequence). V lost 3 bases to trimming and J lost 5 bases, with 16 bases between them. Here the CDR3 DNA reads TGTGCCAGCAGTTTTATACTGGGTGGGAGGACTGAAGCTTTCTTT. Encoded protein: CASSFILGGRTEAFF.

The chain joins TRBV19 to TRBJ2-6, with D possibly matching TRBD2 (5 bases). The CDR3 runs to 14 residues. The V and J ends lost 8 bases and 1 base respectively, with 9 bases between them. Germline V gene lookup returns CDR1 LNHDA and CDR2 SQIVND (reference sequence). In DNA, the CDR3 is TGTGCCAGTTGTCGGGGTTCTGGGGCCAACGTCCTGACTTTC. It translates to CASCRGSGANVLTF. Full variable domain (missing parts from reference TRBV19 and TRBJ2-6): DGGITQSPKYLFRKEGQNVTLSCEQNLNHDAMYWYRQDPGQGLRLIYYSQIVNDFQKGDIAEGYSVSREKKESFPLTVTSAQKNPTAFYLCASCRGSGANVLTFGAGSRLTVL.

This chain joins TRBV7-3 and TRBJ2-1; 8 nucleotides match TRBD1. Per germline, CDR1 SGHTA and CDR2 FQGTGA. The J segment lost 8 bases and the V segment lost 6 bases, leaving 12 bases of the junction unmatched. This CDR3 spans 15 amino acids. CDR3 amino acids: CASSPHDRGFDEQFF. Here the CDR3 DNA reads TGTGCCAGCAGTCCCCATGACAGGGGATTCGATGAGCAGTTCTTC.

J is TRBJ1-2 and V is TRBV27, with a possible D match to TRBD1 (6 bases). CDR1 MNHEY and CDR2 SMNVEV come from the germline V gene (reference sequence). The CDR3 runs 16 residues. The V end lost 2 bases, the J end lost 5 bases, and 18 bases lay between the germline ends. The CDR3 is CASSLGDRSGGYGYTF. DNA of the CDR3: TGTGCCAGCAGTTTAGGCGACAGGTCGGGCGGATATGGCTACACCTTC.

This clone was detected only once. This chain links TRBV6-1 with TRBJ1-2, with D perhaps TRBD1 (5 bases). The ends were cut back, 3 bases at V and 3 bases at J, with 11 bases in the middle. CDR1 is MNHNS, CDR2 SASEGT, per germline. There are 14 residues in the CDR3. The DNA for the CDR3 is TGTGCCAGCAGTGAGTACGGCAGGGACTATGGCTACACCTTC. The encoded protein is CASSEYGRDYGYTF.

This chain links TRBV19 with TRBJ1-6; no firm D call. V shed 5 bases and J shed 7 bases, with 9 bases lying between them. Germline V CDR1 and CDR2: LNHDA, SQIVND (reference sequence). CDR3 size: 13 residues. CDR3 residues: CASSANWNSPLHF. In DNA, the CDR3 is TGTGCCAGTAGTGCTAACTGGAATTCACCCCTCCACTTT.

This clone was seen a few times. The chain combines TRBV5-8 with TRBJ1-6; the D gene is possibly TRBD1 (6 bases). V was clipped by 5 bases and J by 4 bases, with 16 bases between them. Looked up from germline, CDR1 is SGHTS and CDR2 is YDEGEE. The CDR3 is 16 amino acids. The CDR3 protein is CASSLDTGSYNSPLHF. The CDR3 DNA follows: TGTGCCAGCAGTCTAGATACAGGGTCTTATAATTCACCCCTCCACTTT.

CDR3 bases: TGCAGCGCCGACTACACCCACCAAGAGACCCAGTACTTC. It encodes CSADYTHQETQYF. The chain has TRBV29-1 and TRBJ2-5, with D possibly matching TRBD2 (5 bases). CDR1 and CDR2 from the germline V gene are SQVTM and ANQGSEA. Trimming left V 7 bases short and J 0 bases short, with 12 bases between. CDR3 length: 13 residues.

This rearrangement joins TRBV5-4 to TRBJ2-1; 9 nucleotides match TRBD1. The CDR3 extends over 15 amino acids. Germline loops: CDR1 SGHNT, CDR2 YYREEE (reference sequence). The ends lost 4 bases at V and 4 bases at J; junction bases unmatched: 6. The CDR3 reads CASSQGQGIYNEQFF. The CDR3 DNA follows: TGTGCCAGCAGCCAAGGACAGGGGATTTACAATGAGCAGTTCTTC.

This chain links TRBV21-1 with TRBJ1-4; the D segment call TRBD1 is taken from the table without a DNA check. TRBV21-1 is reported as a pseudogene. This CDR3 spans 17 amino acids. DNA for the CDR3: TGTGCCAGCAGCAAAGTACGGGGCAGGGGGCGCAGTGAAAAACTGTTTTTT. Encoded protein: CASSKVRGRGRSEKLFF.

V and J are TRBV3-1 (or the pseudogene TRBV3-2) and TRBJ2-3; no clear D. Deletions cut 1 base from V and 1 base from J, with 9 bases between. The CDR3 extends over 15 amino acids. Germline V lookup: CDR1 LGHDT, CDR2 YNNKEL (reference sequence). As DNA, the CDR3 is TGTGCCAGCAGCCAAGCCCATCTAGGCACAGATACGCAGTATTTT. Its protein product is CASSQAHLGTDTQYF.

The gene calls are TRBV28 and TRBJ1-1; 9 bases map to TRBD1. The germline gives CDR1 MDHEN, CDR2 SYDVKM. Trimming cost V 5 bases and J 0 bases; bases outside gene matches: 16. CDR3 length: 19 residues. The CDR3 DNA is TGTGCCAGCAGTCCTCGGGCCGGGACAGGGCCCTTCATGAACACTGAAGCTTTCTTT. Translating gives CASSPRAGTGPFMNTEAFF.

The rearrangement uses TRBV2 and TRBJ2-5; 8 bases map to TRBD2. Unmatched junction bases numbered 7, after V lost 7 bases and J lost 0 bases. The CDR3 is 15 residues long. CDR1 SNHLY and CDR2 FYNNEI come from the germline V gene. CDR3 protein: CASKAGEMYQETQYF. The CDR3 region has the DNA TGTGCCAGCAAAGCGGGGGAGATGTACCAAGAGACCCAGTACTTC.

This chain joins TRBV11-2 and TRBJ2-1, with 7 bases matching TRBD2. The CDR3 totals 14 residues. The germline gives CDR1 SGHAT, CDR2 FQNNGV. After removal of 1 base from V and 9 bases from J, the junction contained 6 bases not matched to a gene. CDR3 in amino acids: CASSLVPGRGEQFF. DNA for the CDR3: TGTGCCAGCAGCTTAGTTCCAGGGAGGGGTGAGCAGTTCTTC.

The rearrangement joins TRBV14 to TRBJ2-2; 8 nucleotides match TRBD1. Germline CDR1 SGHDN, CDR2 FVKESK. V shed 5 bases and J 7 bases; nucleotides not matched to a gene: 6. This CDR3 comprises 14 residues. The CDR3 nucleotides are TGTGCCAGCAGCTCCAGGGGGCTGGGCGGGGAGCTGTTTTTT. Its translation is CASSSRGLGGELFF.

V gene TRBV7-2 combines with J gene TRBJ1-1; no clear D. Per germline, CDR1 SGHTA and CDR2 FQGNSA. This CDR3 comprises 12 residues. V was trimmed by 0 bases and J by 9 bases, leaving 8 bases between them. This chain's CDR3 is CASSLAVGKAFF. CDR3 DNA: TGTGCCAGCAGCTTAGCGGTGGGCAAAGCTTTCTTT. The entire variable domain, with the rest obtained from reference TRBV7-2 and TRBJ1-1, is as follows: GAGVSQSPSNKVTEKGKDVELRCDPISGHTALYWYRQSLGQGLEFLIYFQGNSAPDKSGLPSDRFSAERTGGSVSTLTIQRTQQEDSAVYLCASSLAVGKAFFGQGTRLTVV.

The chain joins TRBV7-2 to TRBJ2-1, with a possible D match to TRBD1 (5 bases). Germline V CDR1 and CDR2: SGHTA, FQGNSA. The length of the CDR3 is 14 residues. Trimming took 2 bases from V and 4 from J, leaving 9 bases between them. Here the CDR3 DNA reads TGTGCCAGCAGCTTAATGACAGCGTACAATGAGCAGTTCTTC. Its translation: CASSLMTAYNEQFF.

The rearrangement joins TRBV19 to TRBJ2-7, with a tentative D call TRBD1 (8 bases). Germline lookup yields CDR1 LNHDA and CDR2 SQIVND (reference sequence). The CDR3 spans 14 residues. V lost 4 bases and J lost 3, with 13 bases in between. The CDR3 DNA is TGTGCCAGTAGTAGACACAGGGGGGGCTACGAGCAGTACTTC. It is translated as CASSRHRGGYEQYF. The full variable domain, rest sourced from reference TRBV19 and TRBJ2-7, is DGGITQSPKYLFRKEGQNVTLSCEQNLNHDAMYWYRQDPGQGLRLIYYSQIVNDFQKGDIAEGYSVSREKKESFPLTVTSAQKNPTAFYLCASSRHRGGYEQYFGPGTRLTVT.

This clone has a handful of counts. The rearrangement links TRBV10-1 to TRBJ2-5; D is possibly TRBD2 (6 bases). Trimming took 2 bases from V and 6 from J, leaving 10 bases between them. The CDR3 extends over 13 amino acids. Germline values: CDR1 WNHNN, CDR2 SYGVQD (reference sequence). The CDR3 DNA is TGCGCCAGCAGTGAGACCGGGAGTAAGACCCAGTACTTC. This sequence encodes CASSETGSKTQYF.

This rearrangement joins TRBV2 to TRBJ2-2; a possible D gene is TRBD2 (6 bases). This CDR3 region has 14 residues. V lost 7 bases and J lost 0, with 9 bases in between. Germline V gene data show CDR1 as SNHLY and CDR2 as FYNNEI. In DNA form, the CDR3 reads TGTGCCAGCATGGGCGGGGCGAACACCGGGGAGCTGTTTTTT. Amino acids: CASMGGANTGELFF.

This chain connects TRBV5-5 to TRBJ1-4; weak D call: TRBD1 (6 bases). The germline gives CDR1 SGHKS, CDR2 YYEKEE (reference sequence). Trimming cost V 4 bases and J 8 bases, with 24 bases left between them. The CDR3 length is 17 residues. The CDR3 loop is CASSDGYGVGGGEKLFF. As DNA, the CDR3 is TGTGCCAGCAGCGACGGCTACGGGGTAGGGGGTGGAGAAAAACTGTTTTTT.

V and J are TRBV5-6 and TRBJ2-5; 7 bases map to TRBD2. Germline V gene data show CDR1 as SGHDT and CDR2 as YYEEEE. CDR3 length equals 14 residues. The trim removed 2 bases at V and 5 bases at J, leaving 6 bases unmatched. Here the CDR3 DNA reads TGTGCCAGCAGCTTACTGAGCGGGGAGGAGACCCAGTACTTC. Its translation: CASSLLSGEETQYF.

The chain has TRBV5-1 and TRBJ2-7, with 8 bases matching TRBD1. The CDR3 totals 14 residues. The J segment lost 6 bases and the V segment lost 3 bases, leaving 8 bases of the junction unmatched. Germline CDR1 is SGHRS and CDR2 is YFSETQ. The CDR3 protein is CASSWTGQESEQYV. The CDR3 DNA follows: TGCGCCAGCAGCTGGACGGGACAGGAGAGCGAGCAGTACGTC.

The chain employs TRBV5-1 and TRBJ2-5; 7 nucleotides agree with TRBD2. CDR3 length: 12 amino acids. Per the germline V gene, CDR1 is SGHRS and CDR2 is YFSETQ. J gave up 4 bases and V 5 bases, and 2 bases lay outside the gene matches. The chain's CDR3 is CASRGGGETQYF. CDR3 coding DNA: TGCGCCAGCAGGGGCGGGGGAGAGACCCAGTACTTC.

This clone has only one observation. V gene TRBV7-8 combines with J gene TRBJ1-1; a possible D gene is TRBD1 (5 bases). V was clipped by 5 bases and J by 0 bases, with 10 bases between them. This CDR3 comprises 14 residues. Germline V gives CDR1 SGHVS, CDR2 FQNEAQ. Written as DNA, the CDR3 is TGTGCCAGCAGCCCCAGGGCAATGAACACTGAAGCTTTCTTT. It translates to CASSPRAMNTEAFF.

This sequence joins TRBV24-1 and TRBJ2-7; 7 positions match TRBD2. V was pared by 2 bases and J by 4 bases, with 7 bases of the junction left unmatched. Germline V lookup: CDR1 KGHDR, CDR2 SFDVKD. CDR3 length: 15 residues. The CDR3 spells CATSDWEGRYYEQYV. The CDR3, as DNA: TGTGCCACCAGTGATTGGGAGGGCAGATATTACGAGCAGTACGTC.